These T cell receptor beta chains were read from a single sample in a study of circulating CD8 cells and anti-PD-1 response in melanoma. TCRdb re-called the reads through MiXCR, storing one row per CDR3 protein. Altogether fewer than 250 distinct CDR3 sequences are present, around 8.1% being singletons, with the ten largest covering about three fifths. The sequencing here drew on CD8+ T cells from PBMCs, taken at baseline or after one month of anti-PD-1 therapy (not recorded which). The receptors originated from a human donor with melanoma. Each CDR3 is given with its conserved first and last residue. The D gene is left open where the match is weak. Size is stated for part of the rows, as once, few or many counts, or as a class when the clone is expanded.

v_gene	abundance	d_gene	j_gene	CDR3aa	CDR3nt
TRBV28	large	NA	TRBJ2-5	CASSSGRTGRGETQYF	TGTGCCAGCAGTTCCGGTAGGACAGGGAGGGGAGAGACCCAGTACTTC
TRBV28	large	TRBD2	TRBJ2-5	CASSLRTSGRARTQYF	TGTGCCAGCAGTTTACGGACTAGCGGGAGGGCTCGGACCCAGTACTTC
TRBV29-1	NA	TRBD2	TRBJ2-7	CSVEAGGYYEQYF	TGCAGCGTTGAAGCGGGAGGATACTACGAGCAGTACTTC
TRBV28	large	NA	TRBJ2-1	CASGGYGGPDNEQFF	TGTGCCAGCGGTGGATACGGCGGGCCGGACAATGAGCAGTTCTTC
TRBV27	NA	NA	TRBJ2-1	CASSRPGGFF	TGTGCCAGCAGTCGCCCCGGGGGGTTCTTC
TRBV29-1	NA	TRBD2	TRBJ2-7	CSVLAETYEQYF	TGCAGTGTTCTAGCGGAAACCTACGAGCAGTACTTC
TRBV28	large	NA	TRBJ2-5	CASSFKEARGETQYF	TGTGCCAGCAGTTTTAAGGAGGCTCGTGGGGAGACCCAGTACTTC
TRBV2	large	NA	TRBJ1-3	CASSEGLNSGNTIYF	TGTGCCAGCAGTGAAGGACTGAACTCTGGAAACACCATATATTTT
TRBV2	large	TRBD2	TRBJ2-1	CASQKGTSGRNEQFF	TGTGCCAGCCAAAAGGGGACTAGCGGACGCAATGAGCAGTTCTTC
TRBV9	NA	TRBD2	TRBJ2-2	CASSVKRASGNTRELFF	TGTGCCAGCAGCGTTAAACGGGCTAGCGGAAACACCCGGGAGCTGTTTTTT
TRBV2	hyperexpanded	TRBD1	TRBJ1-5	CASREGTGGFQPQHF	TGTGCCAGCAGGGAAGGGACAGGGGGCTTTCAGCCCCAGCATTTT
TRBV28	large	TRBD2	TRBJ2-7	CASSLSSGTSPKEQYF	TGTGCCAGCAGTTTATCTTCCGGGACTAGTCCTAAGGAGCAGTACTTC
TRBV28	medium-sized	NA	TRBJ2-7	CATGAGEAAYEQYF	TGTGCCACGGGTGCCGGAGAGGCCGCCTACGAGCAGTACTTC
TRBV19	large	NA	TRBJ2-3	CASSISGSPDTQYF	TGTGCCAGTAGTATAAGCGGGTCGCCGGATACGCAGTATTTT
TRBV28	large	NA	TRBJ2-7	CASSLFGFRTSEQYF	TGTGCCAGCAGTTTATTCGGGTTCAGAACGAGTGAGCAGTACTTC
TRBV7-3	large	TRBD2	TRBJ2-3	CASSRLASNTDTQYF	TGTGCCAGCAGCCGACTAGCGTCTAACACAGATACGCAGTATTTT
TRBV7-9	large	TRBD2	TRBJ2-1	CASSLALAGAAYNEQFF	TGTGCCAGCAGCTTAGCTCTAGCGGGAGCCGCCTACAATGAGCAGTTCTTC
TRBV25-1	large	NA	TRBJ2-5	CASSEFTTGTQETQYF	TGTGCCAGCAGTGAATTCACAACAGGGACCCAAGAGACCCAGTACTTC
TRBV29-1	large	TRBD1	TRBJ2-2	CSVEEPRGLRGTGELFF	TGCAGTGTTGAAGAGCCCAGGGGGCTGCGAGGCACCGGGGAGCTGTTTTTT
TRBV28	medium-sized	NA	TRBJ2-7	CASSEQEITYEQYF	TGTGCCAGCAGTGAACAGGAGATCACCTACGAGCAGTACTTC
TRBV7-3	once	NA	TRBJ2-3	CASSRLARGTDTQYF	TGTGCCAGCAGCCGGCTAGCGAGAGGAACAGATACGCAGTATTTT
TRBV4-3	medium-sized	NA	TRBJ2-1	CASSQDYPGIYNEQFF	TGCGCCAGCAGCCAAGATTATCCGGGGATCTACAATGAGCAGTTCTTC
TRBV19	large	NA	TRBJ2-1	CASSTWRVSSYNEQFF	TGTGCCAGTAGTACTTGGCGGGTCAGCTCCTACAATGAGCAGTTCTTC
TRBV29-1	large	NA	TRBJ1-2	CSVKGGANYGYTF	TGCAGCGTTAAAGGTGGCGCAAACTATGGCTACACCTTC
TRBV14	few	NA	TRBJ2-7	CASSLLDKKIAYEQYF	TGTGCCAGCAGCCTGCTGGATAAGAAAATAGCCTACGAGCAGTACTTC
TRBV4-1	large	NA	TRBJ2-4	CASSQDSGVGKNIQYF	TGCGCCAGCAGCCAGGATTCAGGGGTGGGCAAAAACATTCAGTACTTC
TRBV2	large	TRBD1	TRBJ2-7	CASSEWTGRSDEQYF	TGTGCCAGCAGTGAATGGACAGGGCGTTCAGACGAGCAGTACTTC
TRBV28	large	TRBD2	TRBJ2-7	CASRGLADRYEQYF	TGTGCCAGCAGGGGACTAGCGGATCGCTACGAGCAGTACTTC
TRBV28	large	NA	TRBJ1-1	CASTPRFGLGDTEAFF	TGTGCCAGCACCCCACGTTTTGGGCTGGGGGACACTGAAGCTTTCTTT
TRBV28	NA	NA	TRBJ2-3	CASSLQGGHDADTQYF	TGTGCCAGCAGCCTCCAGGGCGGTCACGACGCAGATACGCAGTATTTT
TRBV25-1	few	NA	TRBJ1-1	CASSRGNTEAFF	TGTGCCAGCAGTCGGGGTAACACTGAAGCTTTCTTT
TRBV28	large	NA	TRBJ2-7	CASSLLELTYEQYF	TGTGCCAGCAGTTTATTGGAACTGACATACGAGCAGTACTTC
TRBV28	large	TRBD1	TRBJ1-5	CASSLDREVQPQHF	TGTGCCAGCAGTTTAGACAGGGAAGTTCAGCCCCAGCATTTT
TRBV28	large	NA	TRBJ2-7	CASSLAAGGFEQYF	TGTGCCAGCAGTTTGGCAGCAGGGGGGTTCGAGCAGTACTTC
TRBV28	large	NA	TRBJ2-1	CASSLATDTYNEQFF	TGTGCCAGCAGTTTGGCGACAGATACATACAATGAGCAGTTCTTC
TRBV4-1	large	TRBD2	TRBJ2-3	CASSQVGGGKYF	TGCGCCAGCAGCCAAGTCGGGGGAGGGAAGTATTTT
TRBV28	large	NA	TRBJ2-7	CASRSGFGGLYEQYF	TGTGCCAGCAGATCCGGATTTGGGGGGCTCTACGAGCAGTACTTC
TRBV7-3	hyperexpanded	TRBD2	TRBJ2-3	CASSRLALSTDTQYF	TGTGCCAGCAGCCGACTAGCGTTGAGCACAGATACGCAGTATTTT
TRBV28	large	NA	TRBJ2-6	CASSFGGANVLTF	TGTGCCAGCAGTTTTGGTGGGGCCAACGTCCTGACTTTC
TRBV27	medium-sized	TRBD2	TRBJ2-7	CASSFQTKLAGRPYEQYF	TGTGCCAGCAGTTTCCAGACCAAACTAGCGGGACGGCCCTACGAGCAGTACTTC
TRBV28	large	NA	TRBJ2-1	CASSFFEGNYNEQFF	TGTGCCAGCAGTTTTTTTGAGGGGAACTACAATGAGCAGTTCTTC
TRBV28	few	TRBD1	TRBJ2-1	CASSLGTGYNEQFF	TGTGCCAGCAGTTTGGGGACAGGGTACAATGAGCAGTTCTTC
TRBV6-5	large	TRBD1	TRBJ1-1	CASSYGGQRAEAFF	TGTGCCAGCAGTTATGGGGGACAGAGGGCTGAAGCTTTCTTT
TRBV28	NA	TRBD2	TRBJ2-3	CASSRTSGTADTQYF	TGTGCCAGCAGTCGGACTAGCGGGACAGCAGATACGCAGTATTTT
TRBV28	large	NA	TRBJ2-7	CASSSPYTGDEQYF	TGTGCCAGCAGTTCGCCTTATACAGGAGACGAGCAGTACTTC
TRBV12-3/TRBV12-4	few	NA	TRBJ2-2	CASSLGFATTGELFF	TGTGCCAGCAGTTTAGGATTCGCCACCACCGGGGAGCTGTTTTTT
TRBV12-3/TRBV12-4	NA	NA	TRBJ2-1	CASRPDSNEQFF	TGTGCCAGCAGACCGGACAGTAATGAGCAGTTCTTC